Listed below are T cell receptor beta chains from one sample, sequenced in a study of technical replicates of blood from several donors. Using immunoSEQ multiplex PCR, the repertoire was profiled, and TCRdb retains in-frame clones only, with some absent. The table records roughly 92,000 clones, approximately 96% of them present only once. The sequencing input was T cells isolated from PBMCs. The receptors originated from a human donor in good health. The conserved cysteine and the conserved F or W are not part of the CDR3 here.

V gene: TRBV19; CDR3 protein: ASSIRDRLWEKLF
V gene: TRBV9; CDR3 protein: ASSVEGGTTEAF
V gene: TRBV6-6; CDR3 protein: AGRDSHSYEQY
V gene: TRBV27; CDR3 protein: ASSHTGSYEQY
V gene: TRBV5-1; CDR3 protein: AITRTLTSTDTQY
V gene: TRBV6-4; CDR3 protein: ASSEASGRADTQY
V gene: TRBV4-3; CDR3 protein: ASSQEGPRGETQY
V gene: TRBV7-6; CDR3 protein: ASSSDRNTEAF
V gene: TRBV2; CDR3 protein: ASIVTYREVSPLH
V gene: TRBV28; CDR3 protein: ASSIRAGFNQPQH
V gene: TRBV18; CDR3 protein: ASSPDLSSGPTRYNEQF
V gene: TRBV7-3; CDR3 protein: ASSLGLAGNEQF
V gene: TRBV7-9; CDR3 protein: ASSLSGYSGANVLT
V gene: TRBV11-3; CDR3 protein: ASRSLAGSSYEQY
V gene: TRBV9; CDR3 protein: ASSVGQGDTQY
V gene: TRBV7-2; CDR3 protein: ASNKVDRNEQF
V gene: TRBV27; CDR3 protein: ASSFGGQGTEQY
V gene: TRBV2; CDR3 protein: ASSDPGSQETQY
V gene: TRBV11-3; CDR3 protein: ASSSGLEQF
V gene: TRBV28; CDR3 protein: ASSPGTGSTEAF
V gene: TRBV5-5; CDR3 protein: ASSSRDRVAGVSYEQY
V gene: TRBV4-2; CDR3 protein: ASSQAGQGAKEQY
V gene: TRBV4-1; CDR3 protein: ASSQTGVNNEQF
V gene: TRBV28; CDR3 protein: ASSFITSGSSYEQY